The TCR beta chain described here comes from a study of cytomegalovirus exposure and HLA in healthy donors. The study's findings and limits: About 87% or about 30% of the time was how often most TCR beta V segments were productive, according to an earlier analysis.

The primer mix had 60 Vbeta and 13 Jbeta primers. Here immunoSEQ multiplex PCR was the method, and the copy in TCRdb shows in-frame clones only, minus some. The sample consists of about 120,000 clones, around 65% of them appearing once. Trimming took 0 bases from V and 1 from J; bases not matched to a gene: 3. Germline V CDR1 and CDR2: SGHRS, YFSETQ. The CDR3 is 16 residues long. On this clone: Its target is unknown.

The sequence was collected from a man aged 18 to 30 in good health and CMV-seronegative. The sequenced sample consisted of PBMCs. The chain links TRBV5-1 to TRBJ2-3; 9 nucleotides match TRBD2. Written as DNA, the CDR3 is TGCGCCAGCAGCTTGGGACAGCGGGAGGGCACAGATACGCAGTATTTT. This codes for CASSLGQREGTDTQYF.